The entry below describes one T cell receptor beta chain. Sequenced by immunoSEQ multiplex PCR; TCRdb stores in-frame clones only, minus some. The table lists roughly 2,000,000 clones, around 93% of them singletons. The sample belongs to a study of shared clonotypes between healthy human individuals. Germline CDR1 SGHDN, CDR2 FVKESK. The CDR3 covers 17 residues. J gave up 5 bases and V 4 bases, and 11 bases lay outside the gene matches. Naivety among CD8 cells was defined by CD45RO negativity and positive CCR7 selection, thereby excluding terminally differentiated effector memory CD45RA+ cells. Only Caucasian adults living in Nashville, Tennessee served as donors.

The gene calls are TRBV14 and TRBJ2-5, with 12 bases fitting TRBD2. This receptor was identified in a man between 18 and 35 years old in good health. Some clones in this sample may be carry-over from other donors' samples. Sequenced: naive CD8+ T cells from PBMCs. The CDR3 protein is CASSPWLAGGPGETQYF. CDR3 nucleotide sequence: TGTGCCAGCAGCCCGTGGCTAGCGGGAGGGCCTGGTGAGACCCAGTACTTC.